The source of this T cell receptor (beta chain) is a study of OX40 agonist ivuxolimab in advanced cancers. Turning to the study itself: Ivuxolimab was delivered to patients intravenously every 2 weeks at doses spanning 0.01 to 10 mg/kg. Patients receiving dose escalation had hepatocellular carcinoma, melanoma, renal cell or head and neck cancer. Treatment received earlier with anti-PD-1, anti-PD-L1 or anti-CTLA-4 agents was allowed, and around 40% had some.

Clones were read by immunoSEQ multiplex PCR, and TCRdb kept only the in-frame ones, dropping some. The sample carries tens of thousands of clones, 85% recorded once. The source was CD4+ or CD8+ T cells sorted from blood, collected in a trial of the OX40 agonist ivuxolimab. This sequence originates from an adult with an advanced solid tumor such as melanoma, head and neck, liver or kidney cancer.

The CDR3: CAWSPSSGAWGIQYF. The CDR3 bases are TGTGCCTGGAGTCCGTCTAGCGGGGCCTGGGGCATTCAGTACTTC. The gene calls are TRBV30 and TRBJ2-4, with 9 bases lining up with TRBD2. The CDR3 has 15 amino acids. With V trimmed by 2 bases and J by 9 bases, 11 bases remained unmatched. The germline CDR1 and CDR2 sequences are GTSNPN and SVGIG (reference sequence).